This TCR beta chain was sequenced in a study of shared clonotypes between healthy human individuals. Study details: Each donor contributed plates that comprised three CD4 naive, three CD4 memory, two CD8 naive and one CD8 memory.

The naive CD8 fraction comprised CD45RO-negative cells positively selected for CCR7 and excluded terminally differentiated effector memory CD45RA+ cells. Donors had no recently reported acute infections or vaccinations and were HIV-negative. This CDR3 contains 14 residues. The V and J ends lost 5 bases and 0 bases respectively, with 11 bases between them. Germline CDR1 LNHDA, CDR2 SQIVND (reference sequence). Concerning this clone: Its antigen is currently unknown.

Study-wide results and limits: The study generally estimated greater richness for naive than memory subsets. It was only blood that was sampled, and tissue repertoires likely differ.

The data were produced by immunoSEQ multiplex PCR, yet TCRdb's version contains in-frame clones alone and is incomplete. Here the sample spans hundreds of thousands of clones, around 96% being singletons. The gene calls are TRBV19 and TRBJ2-7; D tentatively reads TRBD1 or TRBD2 (5 bases each). The source of this sequence is a woman aged 25 to 39 in good health. The sequencing sample was made of naive CD8+ T cells sorted from blood. The chain's CDR3 is CASSQAGSSYEQYF. The DNA of the CDR3 is TGTGCCAGTAGTCAGGCAGGGAGCTCCTACGAGCAGTACTTC.